Presented here are 24 T cell receptor beta chains from one specimen sequenced in a study of shared clonotypes between healthy human individuals. The method was immunoSEQ multiplex PCR; TCRdb's version includes in-frame clones alone and lacks a portion of them. The table has about 710,000 clones, roughly 72% seen once; the top ten hold about 1.8%. Sequenced material: memory CD4+ T cells sorted from blood. Specified subset: CD45RA-negative fraction. The origin of the receptors is a woman aged 25 to 39 in good health.

This chain connects TRBV18 to TRBJ2-7; a possible D gene is TRBD1 (5 bases). The CDR3 is made up of 13 amino acids. CDR1 and CDR2 (germline): KGHSH, LQKENI. V lost 1 base to trimming and J lost 6 bases, with 10 bases between them. CDR3 protein: CASSPLTESEQYF. The CDR3 coding sequence is TGTGCCAGCTCACCACTGACAGAATCCGAGCAGTACTTC.

This clone has more than one count but fewer than ten. The chain joins TRBV6-5 to TRBJ2-1; 9 bases match TRBD2. The V gene's germline CDR1 is MNHEY and CDR2 SVGAGI. V trimming: 0 bases; J trimming: 6 bases; junction bases outside the gene matches: 6. The CDR3 length is 16 residues. CDR3 sequence: CASSYSGTSTINEQFF. The DNA for the CDR3 is TGTGCCAGCAGTTACTCCGGGACTAGCACTATCAATGAGCAGTTCTTC.

This clone showed up many times. The chain uses TRBV10-2 and TRBJ2-3; D remains unclear. Trimming removed 7 bases at V and 2 bases at J, with 10 bases between. The CDR3 has 13 residues. Germline CDR1 reads WSHSY; CDR2 reads SAAADI. In DNA form, the CDR3 reads TGCGCCAGCAAGGACCGATTCACAGATACGCAGTATTTT. This codes for CASKDRFTDTQYF.

The V call is TRBV27, the J call TRBJ2-5, with 12 nucleotides matching TRBD2. Germline values: CDR1 MNHEY, CDR2 SMNVEV (reference sequence). The J segment lost 5 bases and the V segment lost 5 bases, leaving 9 bases of the junction unmatched. The CDR3 runs to 16 residues. CDR3 sequence: CASSPRTSGTGETQYF. The CDR3 region has the DNA TGTGCCAGCAGTCCCCGGACTAGCGGGACAGGGGAGACCCAGTACTTC.

This clone was observed a handful of times. The genes are TRBV5-4 and TRBJ2-4, with TRBD1 matching over 7 bases. The J segment lost 7 bases and the V segment lost 4 bases, leaving 2 bases of the junction unmatched. In germline, CDR1 is SGHNT, CDR2 YYREEE (reference sequence). The CDR3 covers 12 residues. DNA for the CDR3: TGTGCCAGCAGCGCGGACAGGAACATTCAGTACTTC. Its translation: CASSADRNIQYF.

The rearrangement joins TRBV5-1 to TRBJ1-2, with D hard to call. Germline CDR1 reads SGHRS; CDR2 reads YFSETQ. With 3 bases removed from V and 4 bases from J, the gap between germline ends came to 13 bases. This CDR3 spans 14 amino acids. The CDR3 protein is CASSYEVPTYGYTF. The CDR3 DNA sequence: TGCGCCAGCAGCTATGAAGTGCCCACCTATGGCTACACCTTC.

This clone was counted only a few times. The V gene is TRBV29-1, the J gene TRBJ1-2; D might be TRBD1 (6 bases). The CDR3 has 14 residues. V gave up 2 bases and J gave up 5 bases, with 15 bases separating them. Germline V gene lookup returns CDR1 SQVTM and CDR2 ANQGSEA. The DNA of the CDR3 is TGCAGCGTTGAAAGTGGACAGCCGCCTTATGGCTACACCTTC. It translates to CSVESGQPPYGYTF.

J is TRBJ1-1 and V is TRBV19; D may be TRBD1 (6 bases). Trimming shortened V by 5 bases and J by 0 bases, and 19 bases separated the two germline ends. The germline CDR1 and CDR2 sequences are LNHDA and SQIVND (reference sequence). CDR3 size: 17 residues. The CDR3 nucleotides read TGTGCCAGTAGTGGAGCAGGGGCCAGGCCTATGAACACTGAAGCTTTCTTT. It translates to CASSGAGARPMNTEAFF. Drawing the rest from reference TRBV19 and TRBJ1-1, the complete variable domain is DGGITQSPKYLFRKEGQNVTLSCEQNLNHDAMYWYRQDPGQGLRLIYYSQIVNDFQKGDIAEGYSVSREKKESFPLTVTSAQKNPTAFYLCASSGAGARPMNTEAFFGQGTRLTVV.

The CDR3 reads CASSLMNRAFTNYGYTF. CDR3 nucleotides: TGCGCCAGCAGCTTGATGAACAGGGCTTTCACTAACTATGGCTACACCTTC. The chain combines TRBV5-1 with TRBJ1-2; a weak D match, TRBD1 (6 bases). The CDR3 totals 17 residues. Per the germline V gene, CDR1 is SGHRS and CDR2 is YFSETQ. V lost 1 base and J lost 0, with 16 bases in between.

The rearrangement joins TRBV7-9 to TRBJ2-3; D gene unclear. Trimming cost V 4 bases and J 4 bases, with 9 bases left between them. The CDR3 covers 13 residues. Per germline, CDR1 SEHNR and CDR2 FQNEAQ (reference sequence). The chain's CDR3 is CASSWVTADTQYF. The DNA of the CDR3 is TGTGCCAGCAGCTGGGTGACGGCAGATACGCAGTATTTT.

On this clone itself: One base away lies a much larger clone, so this may be a sequencing read error. Other DNA sequences in the same sample also yield this CDR3. CDR3 in DNA: TGTGCCAGCAGCTTAACGGTGAACACTGAAGCTTTCTTT. Translation: CASSLTVNTEAFF. The chain recombines TRBV7-9 with TRBJ1-1; D not resolved. The germline gives CDR1 SEHNR, CDR2 FQNEAQ (reference sequence). V was shortened by 2 bases and J by 0 bases, with 4 bases between the two germline ends. The CDR3 totals 13 residues.

This chain links TRBV10-3 with TRBJ1-2, with 8 nucleotides matching TRBD1. There are 15 residues in the CDR3. Germline V gene sequence: CDR1 ENHRY, CDR2 SYGVKD. The V gene end was trimmed by 3 bases and the J gene end by 3 bases; junction bases not matched to a gene: 6. The CDR3 coding sequence is TGTGCCATCAGTGACTCGACAGGGGCAGACTATGGCTACACCTTC. Translation gives CAISDSTGADYGYTF.

The chain recombines TRBV18 with TRBJ2-2; D may be TRBD1 (5 bases). The CDR3 spans 16 residues. The V gene lost 0 bases and the J gene lost 6 bases, with 14 bases spanning the gap. Germline CDR1 reads KGHSH; CDR2 reads LQKENI. In nucleotides, the CDR3 is TGTGCCAGCTCACCACCGTTGGGCCAGGGCCCCGGGGAGCTGTTTTTT. Amino acid sequence: CASSPPLGQGPGELFF. The full variable domain, with the rest looked up from reference TRBV18 and TRBJ2-2, is NAGVMQNPRHLVRRRGQEARLRCSPMKGHSHVYWYRQLPEEGLKFMVYLQKENIIDESGMPKERFSAEFPKEGPSILRIQQVVRGDSAAYFCASSPPLGQGPGELFFGEGSRLTVL.

This chain connects TRBV5-1 to TRBJ2-5; 7 positions match TRBD1. Per the germline V gene, CDR1 is SGHRS and CDR2 is YFSETQ. V lost 0 bases, J lost 5 bases, and 7 bases stayed unmatched. The CDR3 is 15 amino acids. CDR3 sequence: CASSLGLRGQETQYF. CDR3 in DNA: TGCGCCAGCAGCTTGGGGCTAAGGGGGCAGGAGACCCAGTACTTC.

The table lists this clone with a few counts. The chain is built from TRBV11-2 and TRBJ1-1; unclear D gene. The CDR3 is 15 amino acids. V lost 5 bases and J lost 1, with 14 bases in between. Germline lookup yields CDR1 SGHAT and CDR2 FQNNGV. CDR3 nucleotide sequence: TGTGCCAGCAGCCCTAGTCGGACGGCGAACACTGAAGCTTTCTTT. As protein: CASSPSRTANTEAFF.

The genes are TRBV7-8 and TRBJ2-7; TRBD1 matches 8 bases. The ends lost 5 bases at V and 3 bases at J; junction bases unmatched: 18. Germline lookup yields CDR1 SGHVS and CDR2 FQNEAQ. This CDR3 has 18 residues. DNA for the CDR3: TGTGCCAGCAGCCGAACTCCCCCGGGACAGGCGAACTACTACGAGCAGTACTTC. Its translation: CASSRTPPGQANYYEQYF.

This sequence joins TRBV7-9 and TRBJ2-7; 7 bases agree with TRBD1. V was clipped by 5 bases and J by 1 base; unmatched bases: 2. Germline loops: CDR1 SEHNR, CDR2 FQNEAQ (reference sequence). The CDR3 has 13 residues. CDR3 coding DNA: TGTGCCAGCAGCCCGACAGGGTCCTACGAGCAGTACTTC. Translated: CASSPTGSYEQYF.

This chain uses TRBV7-9 with TRBJ1-1; D is unresolved. CDR1 and CDR2 from the germline V gene are SEHNR and FQNEAQ (reference sequence). The V end was cut by 1 base, the J end by 10 bases, with 10 bases between. CDR3 length equals 12 residues. CDR3 DNA sequence: TGTGCCAGCAGCTTAGAGATTGCGGGAGCTTTCTTT. This sequence encodes CASSLEIAGAFF. Full variable domain (rest looked up from reference TRBV7-9 and TRBJ1-1): DTGVSQNPRHKITKRGQNVTFRCDPISEHNRLYWYRQTLGQGPEFLTYFQNEAQLEKSRLLSDRFSAERPKGSFSTLEIQRTEQGDSAMYLCASSLEIAGAFFGQGTRLTVV.

A word on this clone: This sample also contains other DNA sequences that code for the same CDR3. This chain connects TRBV18 to TRBJ2-5; D not certain. The CDR3 has 13 residues. With 2 bases removed from V and 2 bases from J, the gap between germline ends came to 6 bases. Germline-derived CDR1 and CDR2 are KGHSH and LQKENI. CDR3 sequence (DNA): TGTGCCAGCTCACCAGGGGTACAAGAGACCCAGTACTTC. It yields the protein CASSPGVQETQYF.

The gene calls are TRBV10-1 and TRBJ2-7; no clear D. Germline CDR1 is WNHNN and CDR2 is SYGVQD (reference sequence). The V end lost 2 bases, the J end lost 3 bases, and 8 bases lay between the germline ends. CDR3 length: 13 residues. CDR3 DNA sequence: TGCGCCAGCAGTGAGCATGGGAACTACGAGCAGTACTTC. This encodes CASSEHGNYEQYF.

A word on this clone: Other DNA sequences in the same sample also yield this CDR3. The chain's CDR3 is CASSLVRDTEAFF. CDR3 nucleotide sequence: TGTGCCAGCAGCTTAGTGCGAGACACTGAAGCTTTCTTT. The chain couples TRBV7-2 to TRBJ1-1; D remains unclear. Deletions cut 1 base from V and 3 bases from J, with 6 bases between. This CDR3 is 13 amino acids long. Germline V gene sequence: CDR1 SGHTA, CDR2 FQGNSA.

The sample holds many counts of this clone. The V call is TRBV9, the J call TRBJ2-1; D assignment may be TRBD1 or TRBD2 (6 bases each). CDR1 and CDR2 (germline): SGDLS, YYNGEE. Between the trimmed V and J ends, which lost 0 bases and 10 bases, there was a span of 14 bases. This CDR3 comprises 14 residues. The CDR3 loop reads CASSVAWGAGEQFF. CDR3 nucleotide sequence: TGTGCCAGCAGCGTAGCTTGGGGGGCGGGAGAGCAGTTCTTC.

J is TRBJ2-2 and V is TRBV7-2; possible D gene TRBD2, 6 bases. V lost 1 base, J lost 4 bases, and 10 bases lay in between. Per germline, CDR1 SGHTA and CDR2 FQGNSA. This CDR3 comprises 15 residues. The CDR3 DNA is TGTGCCAGCAGCTTAGTGTGGCGGGGCACCGGGGAGCTGTTTTTT. Encoded protein: CASSLVWRGTGELFF. Using reference TRBV7-2 and TRBJ2-2 for the parts outside the CDR3, the full variable domain is GAGVSQSPSNKVTEKGKDVELRCDPISGHTALYWYRQSLGQGLEFLIYFQGNSAPDKSGLPSDRFSAERTGGSVSTLTIQRTQQEDSAVYLCASSLVWRGTGELFFGEGSRLTVL.

Comments on this clone: A much larger clone lies one base from this, so it may be a read error. Different DNA sequences within this sample yield the same CDR3. This rearrangement joins TRBV5-1 to TRBJ2-1, with 7 bases lining up with TRBD2. The germline V gene has CDR1 SGHRS and CDR2 YFSETQ. Trimming took 2 bases from V and 4 from J; bases not matched to a gene: 6. This CDR3 contains 15 residues. CDR3 DNA sequence: TGCGCCAGCAGCTTAGCTAGCGGAGCTTACAATGAGCAGTTCTTC. This gives the protein CASSLASGAYNEQFF.